This section outlines one T cell receptor (beta chain) sequence together with its context. An end of the junction does not agree with germline; a read error may underlie this. This entry is derived from a study of T-cell memory formation after mild COVID-19. The CDR3 loop spans 15 amino acids. CDR1 is DFQATT, CDR2 SNEGSKA, per germline (reference sequence). TCRdb analysed the 5' RACE reads with MiXCR anew, one entry per CDR3 protein. Of 250,000 to 350,000 distinct CDR3 sequences listed, approximately 20% were seen once; the top ten hold 20% to 25%. The genes are TRBV20-1 and TRBJ1-1; 7 positions match TRBD1. The receptor was isolated from a man between 18 and 35 years old who had mild COVID-19 (a few samples of this study predate the infection). Cell type and time point are not known. The specimen was PBMCs or a T cell subset sorted from them (not recorded which). CDR3 nucleotide sequence: TGCAGTGCTAGATTCCCAGGGGGGGGCGGCACTGAAGCTTTATTT. Translating it yields CSARFPGGGGTEALF.